Shown below are 26 T cell receptor beta chains from a single sample sequenced in a study of Graves' ophthalmopathy and Graves' hyperthyroidism. The authors amplified TCR beta CDR3 regions from RNA transcripts. HTBI primers were used in a first-round RT-PCR, which preceded a second-round multiplex PCR. TCRdb re-called the multiplex PCR reads with MiXCR, one entry per CDR3 protein. The sample contains a few hundred thousand distinct CDR3 sequences, under 20% of which appear only once. The specimen was peripheral blood. All receptors come from an adult man with Graves' ophthalmopathy.

This clonotype has more than one count but fewer than ten. This rearrangement joins TRBV14 to TRBJ2-5; D not resolved. Trimming shortened V by 0 bases and J by 5 bases, and 10 bases separated the two germline ends. The CDR3 contains 14 residues. CDR1 SGHDN and CDR2 FVKESK come from the germline V gene. The CDR3, as DNA: TGTGCCAGCAGCCAAGAACACCTGGTCGAGACCCAGTACTTC. It encodes CASSQEHLVETQYF. The full variable domain, completed using reference TRBV14 and TRBJ2-5, is EAGVTQFPSHSVIEKGQTVTLRCDPISGHDNLYWYRRVMGKEIKFLLHFVKESKQDESGMPNNRFLAERTGGTYSTLKVQPAELEDSGVYFCASSQEHLVETQYFGPGTRLLVL.

Many counts were recorded for this clonotype. The J gene is TRBJ1-5, the V gene TRBV12-3 or TRBV12-4; the D is unclear. V was clipped by 3 bases and J by 5 bases, with 14 bases between them. The CDR3 spans 15 residues. The CDR3 nucleotides are TGTGCCAGCAGTTTGGAAGGGCAGCGCCATCAGCCCCAGCATTTT. This sequence encodes CASSLEGQRHQPQHF.

This clonotype was seen at least ten times. J is TRBJ2-2 and V is TRBV29-1, with a weak D call TRBD2 (6 bases). Trimming pared 1 base from V and 4 bases from J, leaving 7 bases between. The CDR3 runs 13 residues. Germline V lookup: CDR1 SQVTM, CDR2 ANQGSEA. The CDR3 protein is CSVEGDSTGELFF. The CDR3 DNA reads as TGCAGCGTTGAAGGGGACTCCACCGGGGAGCTGTTTTTT.

The chain uses TRBV6-1 and TRBJ1-6, with TRBD1 identical over 8 bases. V lost 6 bases and J lost 10; bases outside the gene matches: 8. Per the germline V gene, CDR1 is MNHNS and CDR2 is SASEGT. CDR3 length: 14 amino acids. The CDR3 loop is CASRRGQEISPLHF. For the CDR3, the DNA is TGTGCCAGCAGAAGGGGACAGGAGATCTCACCCCTCCACTTT.

This clonotype was seen only once. Given a much more abundant clone one base away, this may be a read error. The chain is built from TRBV20-1 and TRBJ2-7; 8 nucleotides align to TRBD2. CDR1 and CDR2 from the germline V gene are DFQATT and SNEGSKA (reference sequence). CDR3 length equals 13 residues. J was trimmed by 7 bases and V by 6 bases; bases with no gene match: 11. The CDR3 nucleotides read TGCAGTGCGCTCCCGGGACTAGAGCGGGAGCAGTACTTC. It is translated as CSALPGLEREQYF.

This clonotype was counted ten times or more. The gene calls are TRBV30 and TRBJ1-1; D possibly corresponds to TRBD1 (5 bases). V gave up 4 bases and J gave up 1 base, with 16 bases separating them. CDR1 is GTSNPN, CDR2 SVGIG, per germline (reference sequence). The CDR3 totals 15 residues. For the CDR3, the DNA is TGTGCCTGGACCGGTGCCCTGGGACGGAACACTGAAGCTTTCTTT. Translated: CAWTGALGRNTEAFF.

This chain uses TRBV6-1 with TRBJ1-5; D call uncertain. Germline V gene lookup returns CDR1 MNHNS and CDR2 SASEGT. V gave up 6 bases and J gave up 1 base, with 10 bases separating them. CDR3 length: 14 amino acids. The CDR3, as DNA: TGTGCCAGCAGGACTGACCCAAGCAATCAGCCCCAGCATTTT. Amino acids: CASRTDPSNQPQHF.

This clonotype was observed many times. The rearrangement joins TRBV20-1 to TRBJ1-5; D gene unclear. The V and J ends lost 0 bases and 3 bases respectively, with 9 bases between them. The CDR3 runs 14 residues. Germline V lookup: CDR1 DFQATT, CDR2 SNEGSKA (reference sequence). The CDR3 region has the DNA TGCAGTGCTAGAGATTTCCGATACAATCAGCCCCAGCATTTT. This sequence encodes CSARDFRYNQPQHF.

This clonotype was seen many times. This CDR3 reads CALSPNTEAFF. CDR3 sequence (DNA): TGTGCCTTAAGTCCGAACACTGAAGCTTTCTTT. This rearrangement joins TRBV30 to TRBJ1-1; no firm D call. CDR3 length equals 11 residues. Trimming cost V 7 bases and J 1 base, with 7 bases left between them. CDR1 GTSNPN and CDR2 SVGIG come from the germline V gene (reference sequence). The full variable domain, with the rest looked up from reference TRBV30 and TRBJ1-1, is SQTIHQWPATLVQPVGSPLSLECTVEGTSNPNLYWYRQAAGRGLQLLFYSVGIGQISSEVPQNLSASRPQDRQFILSSKKLLLSDSGFYLCALSPNTEAFFGQGTRLTVV.

This clonotype occurred many times. CDR3 nucleotides: TGTGCCAGCAGCTTAGCGGGGGGGCGCGGGGAGCTGTTTTTT. Residues: CASSLAGGRGELFF. The V and J genes are TRBV7-2 and TRBJ2-2, with a possible D match to TRBD2 (7 bases). Looked up from germline, CDR1 is SGHTA and CDR2 is FQGNSA. Between the trimmed V and J ends, which lost 0 bases and 7 bases, there was a span of 9 bases. CDR3 size: 14 residues.

Many counts were recorded for this clonotype. At one boundary the junction diverges from the germline segment, which might be a read error. V usage is TRBV7-3 and J usage is TRBJ1-1, with D maybe TRBD1 (6 bases). The V gene's germline CDR1 is SGHTA and CDR2 FQGTGA. This CDR3 is built from 13 residues. CDR3 amino acids: CASSPDRFTQAFF. The DNA for the CDR3 is TGTGCCAGCAGCCCCGACAGGTTCACTCAAGCTTTCTTT.

This clonotype was seen many times. The chain is built from TRBV6-1 and TRBJ2-7; D unresolved. V was pared by 2 bases and J by 2 bases, with 7 bases between. The V gene's germline CDR1 is MNHNS and CDR2 SASEGT. This CDR3 spans 13 amino acids. CDR3 region: CASSESRPYEQYF. The CDR3 region has the DNA TGTGCCAGCAGTGAAAGTCGGCCCTACGAGCAGTACTTC.

This clonotype was seen ten or more times. The V and J genes are TRBV6-5 and TRBJ1-1; perhaps TRBD1 as D (6 bases). This CDR3 region has 16 residues. Trimming left V 0 bases short and J 1 base short, with 12 bases between. From germline, CDR1 is MNHEY and CDR2 SVGAGI. In DNA form, the CDR3 reads TGTGCCAGCAGTTACTCTTTAGGGGGGCAGAACACTGAAGCTTTCTTT. This gives the protein CASSYSLGGQNTEAFF.

This chain links TRBV18 with TRBJ2-7; 11 nucleotides line up with TRBD2. Germline trimming cut 2 bases from V and 4 bases from J; bases unmatched to any gene: 13. The CDR3 contains 18 residues. Germline V CDR1 and CDR2: KGHSH, LQKENI. CDR3 amino acids: CASSPSRILAGGNYEQYF. CDR3 DNA: TGTGCCAGCTCACCAAGTCGAATCCTAGCGGGAGGAAATTACGAGCAGTACTTC. The full variable domain, rest sourced from reference TRBV18 and TRBJ2-7, is NAGVMQNPRHLVRRRGQEARLRCSPMKGHSHVYWYRQLPEEGLKFMVYLQKENIIDESGMPKERFSAEFPKEGPSILRIQQVVRGDSAAYFCASSPSRILAGGNYEQYFGPGTRLTVT.

This clonotype was recorded many times. The chain combines TRBV6-4 with TRBJ1-1; D not certain. The CDR3 extends over 17 amino acids. The V gene's germline CDR1 is MRHNA and CDR2 SNTAGT. V was trimmed by 6 bases and J by 1 base, leaving 21 bases between them. The CDR3 sequence is CASSSRVFARKNTEAFF. Written as DNA, the CDR3 is TGTGCCAGCAGCAGTAGGGTTTTCGCCAGGAAGAACACTGAAGCTTTCTTT.

This chain connects TRBV28 to TRBJ1-1; D is perhaps TRBD1 (5 bases). From germline, CDR1 is MDHEN and CDR2 SYDVKM. The CDR3 is made up of 13 amino acids. V dropped 7 bases and J dropped 7 bases, with 16 bases sitting between them. CDR3 protein: CASNPPGPREAFF. CDR3 DNA sequence: TGTGCCAGCAACCCACCGGGACCGCGTGAAGCTTTCTTT. The complete variable domain, with remaining parts taken from reference TRBV28 and TRBJ1-1, reads DVKVTQSSRYLVKRTGEKVFLECVQDMDHENMFWYRQDPGLGLRLIYFSYDVKMKEKGDIPEGYSVSREKKERFSLILESASTNQTSMYLCASNPPGPREAFFGQGTRLTVV.

In its sample, this clonotype was seen many times. The J gene is TRBJ2-5, the V gene TRBV20-1; D is unclear. Trimming stripped 2 bases from V and 2 bases from J, with 3 bases between. There are 11 residues in the CDR3. Germline V gene lookup returns CDR1 DFQATT and CDR2 SNEGSKA (reference sequence). CDR3 bases: TGCAGTGCTAGACAACAAGAGACCCAGTACTTC. Protein: CSARQQETQYF.

This clonotype appeared many times. The DNA of the CDR3 is TGTGCCAGCAGTTTAGGAGCCGGACAGGGAGCGGGGTGGGGCGGCGAGCAGTACTTC. Residues: CASSLGAGQGAGWGGEQYF. The chain uses TRBV27 and TRBJ2-7, with D possibly matching TRBD1 (8 bases). The CDR3 covers 19 residues. Per the germline V gene, CDR1 is MNHEY and CDR2 is SMNVEV (reference sequence). V shed 2 bases and J shed 6 bases, with 29 bases lying between them.

This clonotype came up many times. The chain combines TRBV2 with TRBJ2-2, with TRBD2 matching over 7 bases. The length of the CDR3 is 16 residues. Trimming removed 3 bases from V and 4 bases from J; junction bases left unmatched: 8. From germline, CDR1 is SNHLY and CDR2 FYNNEI. The CDR3 nucleotides are TGTGCCAGCAGTGACTTCGGGAGGCCGGGCACCGGGGAGCTGTTTTTT. Residues: CASSDFGRPGTGELFF.

This clonotype was picked up a small number of times. The chain is built from TRBV2 and TRBJ2-7; D unclear. Germline V gene lookup returns CDR1 SNHLY and CDR2 FYNNEI. The CDR3 loop spans 13 amino acids. The V end lost 0 bases, the J end lost 4 bases, and 7 bases lay between the germline ends. The CDR3 DNA follows: TGTGCCAGCAGTGAAGCGCCCGGATACGAGCAGTACTTC. Amino acid sequence: CASSEAPGYEQYF.

Details on this clonotype: This may come from a read error, since a much larger clone is one base off. The chain links TRBV20-1 to TRBJ1-1; D is unresolved. The CDR3 covers 8 residues. CDR1 and CDR2 (germline): DFQATT, SNEGSKA (reference sequence). The CDR3 DNA reads as TGCAGCGTTGGTGGAGCTTTCTTT. It translates to CSVGGAFF.

The J gene is TRBJ2-7, the V gene TRBV6-1; 11 nucleotides line up with TRBD1. Germline V gene lookup returns CDR1 MNHNS and CDR2 SASEGT. Trimming removed 7 bases from V and 3 bases from J; junction bases left unmatched: 2. The CDR3 runs to 13 residues. The CDR3 region is CASTGTGGYEQYF. CDR3 nucleotide sequence: TGTGCCAGCACGGGGACAGGGGGCTACGAGCAGTACTTC.

This clonotype has ten or more counts. The rearrangement links TRBV30 to TRBJ1-1, with a weak D call TRBD1 (5 bases). The V gene's germline CDR1 is GTSNPN and CDR2 SVGIG (reference sequence). V lost 3 bases and J lost 3, with 11 bases in between. CDR3 length equals 13 residues. CDR3 nucleotide sequence: TGTGCCTGGAGGTCATGGGGGGACACTGAAGCTTTCTTT. Translation: CAWRSWGDTEAFF.

In this sample, this clonotype turned up many times. The V gene is TRBV28, the J gene TRBJ2-5, with D unclear. V gave up 3 bases and J gave up 2 bases, with 4 bases separating them. The length of the CDR3 is 12 residues. Germline CDR1 and CDR2: MDHEN and SYDVKM. The CDR3 DNA reads as TGTGCCAGCAGTTTCAGACAAGAGACCCAGTACTTC. Translated: CASSFRQETQYF.

The table lists this clonotype with many counts. The chain joins TRBV12-3 or TRBV12-4 to TRBJ2-7; a weak D match, TRBD2 (5 bases). V was trimmed by 1 base and J by 6 bases, leaving 10 bases between them. The CDR3 totals 13 residues. The CDR3 DNA reads as TGTGCCAGCAGTTTAGGTACGAGCGGCGAGCAGTACTTC. Translation: CASSLGTSGEQYF.

Ten or more counts support this clonotype. V and J are TRBV3-1 and TRBJ2-5; D is uncertain. Deletions cut 5 bases from V and 2 bases from J, with 9 bases between. The CDR3 has 13 residues. Germline V gene data show CDR1 as LGHDT and CDR2 as YNNKEL (reference sequence). The CDR3 sequence: CASSEDGQETQYF. CDR3 sequence (DNA): TGTGCCAGCAGCGAGGACGGACAAGAGACCCAGTACTTC.